This T cell receptor (beta chain) comes out of a study of OX40 agonist ivuxolimab in advanced cancers. Overall study context: Partial responses were achieved by three patients, of whom one had hepatocellular carcinoma and two had cutaneous melanoma. Whole-study findings and limits: Dose levels from 0.1 to 3.0 mg/kg saw CD4+ and CD8+ blood T cells expand clonally by week 6.

CDR3 length: 13 amino acids. The germline gives CDR1 MNHNY, CDR2 SVGAGI (reference sequence). Trimming shortened V by 7 bases and J by 4 bases, and 14 bases separated the two germline ends. The assay was immunoSEQ multiplex PCR, and TCRdb's table has in-frame clones only and misses some. The table lists under 90,000 clones, over 85% of them singletons. A word on this clone: No antigen is known for it.

The chain joins TRBV6-6 to TRBJ2-7, with unresolved D. This TCR came from an adult with an advanced solid tumor such as melanoma, head and neck, liver or kidney cancer. Sequenced here: CD4+ or CD8+ T cells sorted from blood, sampled in a trial of the OX40 agonist ivuxolimab. CDR3 sequence: CASTSAGKYEQYF. The CDR3 region has the DNA TGTGCCAGCACCTCTGCCGGCAAGTACGAGCAGTACTTC.